This T cell receptor beta chain was identified in a study of shared clonotypes between healthy human individuals. In regard to this clone: Other DNA sequences in the sample encode the same CDR3.

Sequencing was performed with immunoSEQ multiplex PCR; in TCRdb, only in-frame clones are kept and a portion is missing. This sample has around 1,900,000 clones, with 80% to 95% found just once. The naive CD8 population came from CD45RO-negative cells selected for CCR7, without terminally differentiated effector memory CD45RA+ cells. CDR1 and CDR2 from the germline V gene are MNHEY and SMNVEV (reference sequence). The CDR3 is 15 amino acids. V shed 0 bases and J 3 bases; nucleotides not matched to a gene: 1. Sequencing was carried out using naive CD8+ T cells from PBMCs. The V gene is TRBV27, the J gene TRBJ1-4; 7 nucleotides match TRBD1. This receptor was identified in a man aged 18 to 30 in good health. Some clones in this sample may be carry-over from other donors' samples. CDR3 residues: CASSLSRGANEKLFF. CDR3 nucleotide sequence: TGTGCCAGCAGTTTATCCAGGGGGGCTAATGAAAAACTGTTTTTT.